The 10 T cell receptor beta chains given below trace back to one sample, sequenced in a study of response to subunit inactivated influenza vaccine. From the RT-PCR reads, TCRdb called clonotypes with MiXCR, one entry per CDR3 protein. Of about 190,000 distinct CDR3 sequences in the sample, approximately 14% were seen once. The input for sequencing was CD8+ T cells sorted from PBMCs, taken 4 to 6 days after vaccination. These receptors originate from a man aged 50-60 years who received an inactivated influenza vaccine.

The rearrangement links TRBV7-8 to TRBJ2-2; the D is unclear. V gave up 5 bases and J gave up 8 bases, with 9 bases separating them. This CDR3 has 12 amino acids. Germline CDR1 reads SGHVS; CDR2 reads FQNEAQ. The CDR3 here is CASSAPPGELFF. In DNA, the CDR3 is TGTGCCAGCAGCGCCCCCCCGGGGGAGCTGTTTTTT.

This clonotype occurred a few times. V usage is TRBV4-3 and J usage is TRBJ2-5, with D tentatively TRBD2 (6 bases). V was shortened by 0 bases and J by 2 bases, with 16 bases between the two germline ends. Germline assignment: CDR1 LGHNA and CDR2 YSLEER. CDR3 length equals 17 residues. Here the CDR3 reads CASSQERSGWGQETQYF. The CDR3 region has the DNA TGCGCCAGCAGCCAAGAGCGCAGCGGGTGGGGGCAAGAGACCCAGTACTTC.

This clonotype came up a few times. V and J are TRBV7-6 and TRBJ2-7; 11 nucleotides agree with TRBD1. The CDR3 is 15 amino acids. CDR1 and CDR2 (germline): SGHVS, FNYEAQ. V gave up 4 bases and J gave up 0 bases; unmatched junction bases: 2. The CDR3 spells CASSSGQGVSYEQYF. The CDR3, as DNA: TGTGCCAGCAGCTCGGGACAGGGGGTCTCCTACGAGCAGTACTTC. Looking up the rest from reference TRBV7-6 and TRBJ2-7 gives the full variable domain: GAGVSQSPRYKVTKRGQDVALRCDPISGHVSLYWYRQALGQGPEFLTYFNYEAQQDKSGLPNDRFSAERPEGSISTLTIQRTEQRDSAMYRCASSSGQGVSYEQYFGPGTRLTVT.

This chain joins TRBV7-9 and TRBJ2-1; no firm D call. V dropped 3 bases and J dropped 1 base, with 4 bases sitting between them. The CDR3 spans 13 residues. The germline V gene has CDR1 SEHNR and CDR2 FQNEAQ (reference sequence). DNA of the CDR3: TGTGCCAGCAGCTTCGAGTCCTACAATGAGCAGTTCTTC. It translates to CASSFESYNEQFF.

V and J are TRBV20-1 and TRBJ2-5, with 7 bases that match TRBD2. Trimming at V came to 3 bases and at J to 0 bases, leaving 7 bases not matched to a gene. CDR1 is DFQATT and CDR2 is SNEGSKA in the germline V gene (reference sequence). The CDR3 has 15 amino acids. Here the CDR3 DNA reads TGCAGTGCTAGCCCCGGGACTACAAACCAAGAGACCCAGTACTTC. Protein: CSASPGTTNQETQYF.

The chain carries TRBV7-9 and TRBJ2-2; D remains ambiguous. V was pared by 3 bases and J by 8 bases, with 10 bases between. The germline V gene encodes CDR1 SEHNR and CDR2 FQNEAQ (reference sequence). This CDR3 comprises 13 residues. The CDR3 region has the DNA TGTGCCAGCAGCTTCCCTTCGACGGGGGAGCTGTTTTTT. Translation gives CASSFPSTGELFF.

About this clonotype itself: This may stem from a read error, because a much larger clone lies one nucleotide away. The chain recombines TRBV7-9 with TRBJ2-1; 12 nucleotides line up with TRBD2. Germline assignment: CDR1 SEHNR and CDR2 FQNEAQ (reference sequence). V lost 6 bases, J lost 4 bases, and 4 bases stayed unmatched. The CDR3 totals 15 residues. CDR3: CASRSGTSGYNEQFF. The CDR3, as DNA: TGTGCCAGCAGATCCGGGACTAGCGGGTACAATGAGCAGTTCTTC.

This clonotype was seen a handful of times. Here the CDR3 DNA reads TGTGCCAGTAAACAGGGGGCCACGACGGGCGAGCAGTACTTC. It yields the protein CASKQGATTGEQYF. The genes are TRBV14 and TRBJ2-7; 9 positions match TRBD1. Germline lookup yields CDR1 SGHDN and CDR2 FVKESK. The CDR3 extends over 14 amino acids. Trimming removed 9 bases from V and 6 bases from J; junction bases left unmatched: 12.

This chain uses TRBV11-2 with TRBJ1-4; D not certain. V gave up 5 bases and J gave up 3 bases, with 7 bases separating them. Germline CDR1 is SGHAT and CDR2 is FQNNGV. This CDR3 is 13 amino acids long. The DNA of the CDR3 is TGTGCCAGCAGCCCGGACCCTAATGAAAAACTGTTTTTT. Encoded protein: CASSPDPNEKLFF.

CDR3 sequence: CASSYSEGSAGELFF. The DNA of the CDR3 is TGTGCCAGCAGTTACTCGGAGGGATCGGCCGGGGAGCTGTTTTTT. V is TRBV6-5 and J is TRBJ2-2; tentative D call: TRBD2 (6 bases). The CDR3 is 15 residues long. CDR1 is MNHEY and CDR2 is SVGAGI in the germline V gene. The ends were cut back, 0 bases at V and 6 bases at J, with 11 bases in the middle.